Listed below are T cell receptor beta chains from one sample, sequenced in a study of blood T cell repertoires in COVID-19. The assay was immunoSEQ multiplex PCR, and TCRdb's table has in-frame clones only and misses some. Among 250,000 to 300,000 clones listed, about nine tenths were seen once. Sequenced sample: peripheral blood. Receptors originate from a young woman with active or convalescent COVID-19. The CDR3 runs from the conserved cysteine through the conserved F or W.

CDR3	J	V	length
CASSLGGRQQETQYF	TRBJ2-5	TRBV5-1	15
CASSVSRDYYGYTF	TRBJ1-2	TRBV9	14
CASSKQGLVQYF	TRBJ2-7	TRBV6-5	12
CASSQKDRVGNGYTF	TRBJ1-2	TRBV18	15
CASSQTNTNTEAFF	TRBJ1-1	TRBV6-2/TRBV6-3	14
CASSTPTRGKNIQYF	TRBJ2-4	TRBV5-4	15
CASSLPGQVVSGANVLTF	TRBJ2-6	TRBV6-6	18
CASSRGQEKQFF	TRBJ2-1	TRBV3-1/TRBV3-2	12
CASSPLGGLFTEAFF	TRBJ1-1	TRBV7-8	15
CASIPRPVAAATDTQYF	TRBJ2-3	TRBV3-1/TRBV3-2	17
CASSLGTGEAFF	TRBJ1-1	TRBV7-9	12
CAWDSPYGYTF	TRBJ1-2	TRBV30	11
CASSLSKSVGKPAGVGKLFF	TRBJ1-4	TRBV13	20
CASSQGAGREQYF	TRBJ2-7	TRBV4-3	13
CASSATGANTEAFF	TRBJ1-1	TRBV9	14
CASSSYNSPLHF	TRBJ1-6	TRBV7-2	12
CASSLDGQGSYGYTF	TRBJ1-2	TRBV5-1	15
CASSSLGQGGDTQYF	TRBJ2-3	TRBV6-2/TRBV6-3	15
CATSRPQGLDRNSPLHF	TRBJ1-6	TRBV15	17
CASSYFGRNTEAFF	TRBJ1-1	TRBV6-2/TRBV6-3	14
CASSPNVAGHETQYF	TRBJ2-5	TRBV7-7	15
CASSPPGGARYEQYF	TRBJ2-7	TRBV7-8	15
CASSIGSGGSYEQYF	TRBJ2-7	TRBV19	15
CASSPDRRGGYTF	TRBJ1-2	TRBV7-2	13
CASSADREVNTEAFF	TRBJ1-1	TRBV3-1/TRBV3-2	15
CASSQATGHHGYTF	TRBJ1-2	TRBV3-1/TRBV3-2	14
CASRLGLAPNTGELFF	TRBJ2-2	TRBV3-1/TRBV3-2	16
CASSNSGGAVQRETQYF	TRBJ2-5	TRBV21-1	17
CASTYTSGGEQFF	TRBJ2-1	TRBV6-5	13
CASSLQGAPEKLFF	TRBJ1-4	TRBV19	14
CASSRDIDDGNTIYF	TRBJ1-3	TRBV6-5	15
CASSRGGGGPSYEQYF	TRBJ2-7	TRBV5-4	16
CARRTGGGQPQHF	TRBJ1-5	TRBV10-2	13
CASSIAGYGQPQHF	TRBJ1-5	TRBV19	14
CASSLLRGLRSNQPQHF	TRBJ1-5	TRBV28	17
CASAAATYEQYF	TRBJ2-7	TRBV11-2	12
CATSATTSGGAGDTQYF	TRBJ2-3	TRBV24-1	17
CASSPIGQFRDTIYF	TRBJ1-3	TRBV7-6	15
CASSQGGTSGYETQYF	TRBJ2-5	TRBV14	16
CASSYGDSTGELFF	TRBJ2-2	TRBV6-2/TRBV6-3	14
CASSLGLAGATGTQYF	TRBJ2-5	TRBV5-1	16
CASSAAWGGGGEKLFF	TRBJ1-4	TRBV6-1	16
CASRALTGNTEAFF	TRBJ1-1	TRBV19	14
CASSLVGRENTEAFF	TRBJ1-1	TRBV7-9	15
CASTKRQVLEADTQYF	TRBJ2-3	TRBV19	16
CASSTGQGSDTQYF	TRBJ2-3	TRBV19	14
CASSLVRGGPDTQYF	TRBJ2-3	TRBV11-1	15
CASSHSTLQGTGELFF	TRBJ2-2	TRBV4-2	16
CASSLTTSGPGGKYF	TRBJ2-7	TRBV7-9	15
CASSRRTSGNTGELFF	TRBJ2-2	TRBV11-3	16
CASSKQGADNQPQHF	TRBJ1-5	TRBV2	15
CASSASGRETQYF	TRBJ2-5	TRBV3-1/TRBV3-2	13
CASTQTDNEQFF	TRBJ2-1	TRBV6-5	12
CASSLAGTVPYEQYF	TRBJ2-7	TRBV5-5	15
CASSLAGSSTDTQYF	TRBJ2-3	TRBV7-9	15